The 22 T cell receptor beta chains below were found in one sample sequenced in a study of cytomegalovirus exposure and HLA in healthy donors. The PCR had 60 Vbeta and 13 Jbeta primers. Here immunoSEQ multiplex PCR was the method, and the copy in TCRdb shows in-frame clones only, minus some. The sample shows roughly 70,000 clones, and about 2.9% sits with its ten largest clones. What was sequenced was PBMCs. The receptors were sampled from a middle-aged man in good health and CMV-seronegative.

The gene calls are TRBV15 and TRBJ2-3, with TRBD1 identical over 10 bases. Germline V gene lookup returns CDR1 LNHNV and CDR2 YYDKDF (reference sequence). Trimming removed 2 bases from V and 9 bases from J; junction bases left unmatched: 8. The CDR3 extends over 15 amino acids. The CDR3 nucleotides read TGTGCCACCAGCAGAAGGGACAGGGGCCCCGGCACGCAGTATTTT. The encoded protein is CATSRRDRGPGTQYF. Together with reference TRBV15 and TRBJ2-3, the CDR3 gives the full variable domain: DAMVIQNPRYQVTQFGKPVTLSCSQTLNHNVMYWYQQKSSQAPKLLFHYYDKDFNNEADTPDNFQSRRPNTSFCFLDIRSPGLGDTAMYLCATSRRDRGPGTQYFGPGTRLTVL.

This rearrangement joins TRBV9 to TRBJ1-6; tentatively, D is TRBD1 (6 bases). Germline CDR1 reads SGDLS; CDR2 reads YYNGEE. This CDR3 has 13 residues. The V and J ends lost 3 bases and 10 bases respectively, with 11 bases between them. The CDR3 reads CASSERTDSPLHF. The CDR3 bases are TGTGCCAGCAGCGAGCGGACAGACTCACCCCTCCACTTT.

V and J are TRBV27 and TRBJ1-4; 7 positions match TRBD1. V lost 5 bases, J lost 0 bases, and 6 bases stayed unmatched. Germline V gene sequence: CDR1 MNHEY, CDR2 SMNVEV (reference sequence). CDR3 length: 16 residues. The CDR3 bases are TGTGCCAGCAGTCCCCTTGGGACAGCAACTAATGAAAAACTGTTTTTT. It is translated as CASSPLGTATNEKLFF.

The genes are TRBV5-5 and TRBJ1-6, with 8 bases matching TRBD1. Trimming took 3 bases from V and 12 from J; bases not matched to a gene: 11. CDR1 is SGHKS, CDR2 YYEKEE, per germline (reference sequence). This CDR3 region has 15 residues. CDR3 nucleotides: TGTGCCAGCAGCTCAGGGGGCGGACAGGATAAACCCCTCCACTTT. Its protein is CASSSGGGQDKPLHF.

The chain links TRBV25-1 to TRBJ2-7; 9 bases line up with TRBD2. Germline CDR1 and CDR2: MGHDK and SYGVNS. The CDR3 is made up of 14 amino acids. The trim removed 8 bases at V and 2 bases at J, leaving 7 bases unmatched. Written as DNA, the CDR3 is TGTGCCAGCGGGAGGACTAGCGTTACCTACGAGCAGTACTTC. Protein product: CASGRTSVTYEQYF.

This chain links TRBV11-2 with TRBJ2-7; 8 bases align to TRBD1. Trimming at V came to 0 bases and at J to 2 bases, leaving 3 bases not matched to a gene. Germline CDR1 is SGHAT and CDR2 is FQNNGV. The CDR3 covers 15 residues. CDR3 bases: TGTGCCAGCAGCTTAGACAGGGGGCCCACCTACGAGCAGTACTTC. It translates to CASSLDRGPTYEQYF.

This chain links TRBV5-6 with TRBJ2-5; TRBD1 is a possible D gene (7 bases). Trimming took 3 bases from V and 2 from J, leaving 17 bases between them. The CDR3 covers 16 residues. Germline values: CDR1 SGHDT, CDR2 YYEEEE. CDR3 in DNA: TGTGCCAGCAGCTGGATCCAGACAGGGAGGCAAGAGACCCAGTACTTC. Protein product: CASSWIQTGRQETQYF.

About this clone itself: The sample holds other DNA sequences that translate to the same CDR3. The chain is built from TRBV30 and TRBJ1-5; TRBD1 agrees at 8 bases. The CDR3 loop spans 16 amino acids. Trimming cost V 1 base and J 6 bases; bases outside gene matches: 11. Germline values: CDR1 GTSNPN, CDR2 SVGIG (reference sequence). The CDR3 sequence is CAWSATGGGKGQPQHF. The CDR3, as DNA: TGTGCCTGGAGTGCTACAGGGGGAGGCAAGGGTCAGCCCCAGCATTTT.

This chain connects TRBV9 to TRBJ2-4, with a possible D match to TRBD2 (5 bases). There are 14 residues in the CDR3. The V end was cut by 4 bases, the J end by 4 bases, with 12 bases between. The V gene's germline CDR1 is SGDLS and CDR2 YYNGEE. CDR3 region: CASSPGGSKNIQYF. CDR3 bases: TGTGCCAGCAGCCCCGGAGGTTCAAAAAACATTCAGTACTTC.

The chain links TRBV7-9 to TRBJ1-6; D call uncertain. CDR1 and CDR2 (germline): SEHNR, FQNEAQ (reference sequence). CDR3 length equals 12 residues. V was shortened by 3 bases and J by 9 bases, with 6 bases between the two germline ends. Here the CDR3 reads CASSFEASPLHF. The CDR3 region has the DNA TGTGCCAGCAGCTTCGAAGCTTCACCCCTCCACTTT.

V usage is TRBV9 and J usage is TRBJ1-5, with a weak D call TRBD1 (6 bases). The V gene lost 0 bases and the J gene lost 7 bases, with 14 bases spanning the gap. The CDR3 is 15 residues long. Germline values: CDR1 SGDLS, CDR2 YYNGEE. The CDR3 protein is CASSVDGGKNQPQHF. The CDR3 coding sequence is TGTGCCAGCAGCGTAGATGGGGGCAAGAACCAGCCCCAGCATTTT.

This chain connects TRBV7-2 to TRBJ2-3; 7 bases are shared with TRBD1. Germline-derived CDR1 and CDR2 are SGHTA and FQGNSA. V lost 4 bases and J lost 3; bases outside the gene matches: 4. The CDR3 totals 14 residues. DNA for the CDR3: TGTGCCAGCAGCTCTCTGGGACAGACAGATACGCAGTATTTT. Translated, it gives CASSSLGQTDTQYF.

The chain's CDR3 is CAWSTNTDQPQHF. The CDR3 DNA follows: TGTGCCTGGAGTACCAATACAGATCAGCCCCAGCATTTT. This chain uses TRBV30 with TRBJ1-5; D unclear. Germline CDR1 reads GTSNPN; CDR2 reads SVGIG (reference sequence). Trimming took 2 bases from V and 5 from J, leaving 10 bases between them. This CDR3 comprises 13 residues.

The chain links TRBV19 to TRBJ1-3, with D possibly being TRBD1 (5 bases). Trimming took 4 bases from V and 4 from J, leaving 11 bases between them. The CDR3 contains 14 residues. Per the germline V gene, CDR1 is LNHDA and CDR2 is SQIVND (reference sequence). CDR3 sequence reads: CASSTRTYGNTIYF. As DNA, the CDR3 is TGTGCCAGTAGTACAAGGACATACGGAAACACCATATATTTT.

The chain links TRBV28 to TRBJ1-5; D perhaps matches TRBD1 (6 bases). Deletions cut 6 bases from V and 7 bases from J, with 16 bases between. The CDR3 totals 14 residues. Germline values: CDR1 MDHEN, CDR2 SYDVKM. CDR3 DNA sequence: TGTGCCAGCAGCGCGGGTAGGGGGATACAGCCCCAGCATTTT. Translating it yields CASSAGRGIQPQHF.

V is TRBV6-4 and J is TRBJ2-3, with TRBD2 matching 12 bases. The ends lost 2 bases at V and 4 bases at J; junction bases unmatched: 4. The CDR3 runs 16 residues. The germline V gene has CDR1 MRHNA and CDR2 SNTAGT. The CDR3 nucleotides read TGTGCCAGCAGTGACGAGACTAGCGGGGGTGCAGATACGCAGTATTTT. It is translated as CASSDETSGGADTQYF.

The chain uses TRBV5-4 and TRBJ1-5; D unresolved. V dropped 5 bases and J dropped 2 bases, with 14 bases sitting between them. Germline V gene sequence: CDR1 SGHNT, CDR2 YYREEE (reference sequence). The CDR3 is 15 residues long. CDR3 DNA sequence: TGTGCCAGCAGTCTAGCGGAGGAGGGCAATCAGCCCCAGCATTTT. Its protein is CASSLAEEGNQPQHF. The whole variable domain, filled in from reference TRBV5-4 and TRBJ1-5, reads ETGVTQSPTHLIKTRGQQVTLRCSSQSGHNTVSWYQQALGQGPQFIFQYYREEENGRGNFPPRFSGLQFPNYSSELNVNALELDDSALYLCASSLAEEGNQPQHFGDGTRLSIL.

The chain links TRBV14 to TRBJ1-1; weak D call: TRBD1 (6 bases). Between the trimmed V and J ends, which lost 4 bases and 10 bases, there was a span of 19 bases. CDR3 size: 14 residues. The germline CDR1 and CDR2 sequences are SGHDN and FVKESK. CDR3 nucleotides: TGTGCCAGCAGCCCCACAAGGACAGATGTAGTAGCTTTCTTT. Translation: CASSPTRTDVVAFF.

The chain combines TRBV30 with TRBJ2-5, with D hard to call. The better agreement between TRBJ2-7 and the DNA end casts doubt on the J call. CDR1 and CDR2 from the germline V gene are GTSNPN and SVGIG (reference sequence). The CDR3 runs 12 residues. The CDR3 protein is CAWSLFSYEQYF. The CDR3 DNA reads as TGTGCCTGGAGTCTATTTTCCTACGAGCAGTACTTC.

V gene TRBV18 combines with J gene TRBJ1-5; 7 positions agree with TRBD1. Losses at the gene ends were 5 bases for V and 0 bases for J; bases not matched to a gene: 7. The CDR3 loop spans 16 amino acids. Germline lookup yields CDR1 KGHSH and CDR2 LQKENI. CDR3 loop: CASSDRDSYSNQPQHF. DNA of the CDR3: TGTGCCAGCTCAGACCGGGACAGCTATAGCAATCAGCCCCAGCATTTT.

V is TRBV27 and J is TRBJ1-5, with D possibly being TRBD1 (6 bases). The V gene lost 4 bases and the J gene lost 5 bases, with 15 bases spanning the gap. Germline values: CDR1 MNHEY, CDR2 SMNVEV (reference sequence). The CDR3 contains 15 residues. The CDR3 spells CASSSGTPGDQPQHF. The CDR3 DNA follows: TGTGCCAGCAGTTCCGGGACACCCGGCGATCAGCCCCAGCATTTT.

The chain employs TRBV5-4 and TRBJ2-5; D is undetermined. V lost 2 bases, J lost 5 bases, and 10 bases lay in between. CDR1 is SGHNT, CDR2 YYREEE, per germline (reference sequence). CDR3 size: 13 residues. CDR3 protein: CASSFGGTETQYF. The CDR3, as DNA: TGTGCCAGCAGCTTCGGCGGAACGGAGACCCAGTACTTC.